This T cell receptor beta chain originates from a study of blood T cell repertoires in COVID-19. About the research overall: Sources were T cells, B-cell-depleted T cells, or PBMCs; the material itself was cDNA or gDNA.

TCRdb keeps only in-frame clones here, not all; method: immunoSEQ multiplex PCR. The table includes about 100,000 clones, just under 80% detected once. This CDR3 is built from 13 residues. V was pared by 7 bases and J by 0 bases, with 8 bases between. CDR1 is SGHKS and CDR2 is YYEKEE in the germline V gene (reference sequence). The clonotype comes from a woman in her 70s with acute or convalescent COVID-19. The sample consisted of peripheral blood. V gene TRBV5-5 combines with J gene TRBJ1-3; D unresolved. The CDR3 is CASFGSSGNTIYF. The DNA of the CDR3 is TGTGCCAGCTTCGGGAGCTCTGGAAACACCATATATTTT.